The clone carrying this TCR beta chain appeared a few times. The V end was cut by 5 bases, the J end by 0 bases, with 8 bases between. The CDR3 contains 14 residues. Germline CDR1 and CDR2: SEHNR and FQNEAQ (reference sequence). There were TCR beta CDR3 regions amplified from RNA transcripts. The study used the HTBI primer set for a first-round RT-PCR of the TCR CDR3. TCRdb ran MiXCR on the multiplex PCR reads and lists one entry per CDR3 protein. The table lists roughly 530,000 distinct CDR3 sequences, over 15% of them singletons, with approximately 15% in the top ten. The study left out patients who had uncontrolled infection, other autoimmune disease, pregnancy or lactation. The data were obtained in a study of T cells in Graves' hyperthyroidism and ophthalmopathy.

This clonotype originated in a young woman with Graves' ophthalmopathy. The chain carries TRBV7-9 and TRBJ1-3; D is ambiguous. Sequencing used blood. Here the CDR3 reads CASSPAYSGNTIYF. CDR3 nucleotide sequence: TGTGCCAGCAGCCCAGCTTACTCTGGAAACACCATATATTTT.